The present entry profiles one T cell receptor (beta chain) with its context. Antigen unknown. Genomic DNA served as template for TCR beta VDJ and CDR3 profiling. MiXCR, applied by TCRdb to the reads, yields one record per CDR3 protein. The data show about 270,000 distinct CDR3 sequences, 50% to 70% seen once. Looked up from germline, CDR1 is DFQATT and CDR2 is SNEGSKA (reference sequence). With V trimmed by 4 bases and J by 8 bases, 7 bases remained unmatched. This CDR3 has 14 amino acids. These data originate in a study of CD8+CD57+ T cells in acquired aplastic anemia. Study-level background: Mean yield of DNA from sorted CD4+ and CD8+ cells was about 3.2 ug. Broader study findings: Patients and healthy controls showed no significant CD8+ Simpson's diversity difference. There were 25 to 35 CD8+ CDR3 sequences that occurred in both patients and controls.

The origin of this receptor is a human donor with severe aplastic anemia or a healthy control (not recorded which). The material sequenced was sorted CD4+, CD8+, or CD8+CD57+ T cells (not recorded which) from PBMCs. The rearrangement links TRBV20-1 to TRBJ1-6; 8 positions agree with TRBD1. CDR3: CSATRQGKDSPLHF. For the CDR3, the DNA is TGCAGTGCTACACGACAGGGGAAAGATTCACCCCTCCACTTT.